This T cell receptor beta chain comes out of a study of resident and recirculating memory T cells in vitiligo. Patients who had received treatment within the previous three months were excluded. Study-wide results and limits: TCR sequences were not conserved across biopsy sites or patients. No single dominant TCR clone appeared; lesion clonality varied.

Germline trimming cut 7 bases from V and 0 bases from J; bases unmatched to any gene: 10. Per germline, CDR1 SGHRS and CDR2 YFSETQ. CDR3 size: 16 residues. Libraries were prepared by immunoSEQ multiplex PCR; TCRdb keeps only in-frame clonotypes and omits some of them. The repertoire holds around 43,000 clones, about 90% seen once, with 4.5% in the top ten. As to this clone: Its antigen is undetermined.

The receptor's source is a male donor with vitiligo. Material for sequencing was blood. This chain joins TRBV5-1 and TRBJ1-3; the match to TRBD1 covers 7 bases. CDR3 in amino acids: CASAEGGPFSGNTIYF. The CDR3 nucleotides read TGCGCCAGCGCTGAAGGGGGCCCCTTCTCTGGAAACACCATATATTTT.